The clone carrying this T cell receptor (beta chain) was seen more than once but under ten times. V was clipped by 5 bases and J by 4 bases, with 8 bases between them. The length of the CDR3 is 11 residues. The germline V gene encodes CDR1 GTSNPN and CDR2 SVGIG (reference sequence). The record originates from a study of a mutant IDH1 vaccine in newly diagnosed glioma. Time point given: baseline, week 1 (first vaccination visit). As to treatment: pre-vaccination baseline after standard-of-care therapy. Assay: immunoSEQ multiplex PCR; the TCRdb copy retains only in-frame clones and omits some. The profile shows some 38,000 clones, around 82% of them singletons.

The receptor was derived from a man in his forties with glioma. Some clones in this sample may be carry-over from other donors' samples. The source material was PBMCs, sampled from a glioma patient treated with radiotherapy, temozolomide or both. The chain has TRBV30 and TRBJ1-1, with D possibly TRBD1 on 5 matching bases. The CDR3 coding sequence is TGTGCCTGGGGGACGGCCACTGAAGCTTTCTTT. Translated: CAWGTATEAFF.